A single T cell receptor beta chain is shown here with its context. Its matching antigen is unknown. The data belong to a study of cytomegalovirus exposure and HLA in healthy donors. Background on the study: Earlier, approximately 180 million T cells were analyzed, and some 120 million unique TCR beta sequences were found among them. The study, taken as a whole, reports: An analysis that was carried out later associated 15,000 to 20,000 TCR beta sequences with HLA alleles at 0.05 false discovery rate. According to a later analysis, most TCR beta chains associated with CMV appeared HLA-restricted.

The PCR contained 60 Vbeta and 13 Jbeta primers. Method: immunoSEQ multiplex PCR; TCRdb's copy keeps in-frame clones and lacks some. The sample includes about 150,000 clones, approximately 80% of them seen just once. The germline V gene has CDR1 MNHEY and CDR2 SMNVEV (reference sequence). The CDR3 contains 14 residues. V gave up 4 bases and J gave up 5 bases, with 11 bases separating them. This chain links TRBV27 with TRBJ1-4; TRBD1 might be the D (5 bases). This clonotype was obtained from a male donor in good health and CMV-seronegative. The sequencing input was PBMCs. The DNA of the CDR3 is TGTGCCAGCAGTTCTCCAGGGTCAAATGAAAAACTGTTTTTT. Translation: CASSSPGSNEKLFF. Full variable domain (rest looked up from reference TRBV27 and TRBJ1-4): EAQVTQNPRYLITVTGKKLTVTCSQNMNHEYMSWYRQDPGLGLRQIYYSMNVEVTDKGDVPEGYKVSRKEKRNFPLILESPSPNQTSLYFCASSSPGSNEKLFFGSGTQLSVL.